Here is one T cell receptor beta chain with its context. Its matching antigen is unknown. The sample comes from a study of T-cell memory formation after mild COVID-19. Study overall: TCR clusters mostly belonged to single donors.

The study's findings and limits: The finding that pre-infection memory included some responding clones suggested that cross-reactive memory joined. Balance between CD4 and CD8 was seen in clones contracting day 15 to 85, and a CD4+ lean was seen in later expanders.

Germline assignment: CDR1 DFQATT and CDR2 SNEGSKA (reference sequence). CDR3 size: 11 residues. In TCRdb, the 5' RACE reads were re-called with MiXCR into one record per CDR3 protein. The sample contains hundreds of thousands of distinct CDR3 sequences, under 20% of which appear only once. This chain joins TRBV20-1 and TRBJ1-1; TRBD1 matches at 7 bases. The TCR originated in an adult woman who had mild COVID-19 (a few samples of this study predate the infection). Cell type and time point are not known. The sample comprised PBMCs or a T cell subset sorted from them (not recorded which). CDR3 in amino acids: CRSWDRDKAFF. For the CDR3, the DNA is TGCAGATCTTGGGACAGAGACAAAGCTTTCTTT.